A selection of T cell receptor beta chains follows, all from one sample in a study of T cell responses to AZD1222 COVID-19 vaccine. Assay: immunoSEQ multiplex PCR; the TCRdb copy retains only in-frame clones and omits some. The table lists fewer than 120,000 clones, roughly 90% of them singletons. The sequences come from peripheral blood, collected on day 0 of AZD1222 vaccination. Receptor source: an adult in good health. The CDR3 runs from the conserved cysteine through the conserved F or W. The D gene is left open where the match is weak. Some rows mark clone size as missing; the rest say once, few, many or name a class of expanded clone.

TRBV5-4	.	14	TRBJ2-1	.	CASSGGSQGNEQFF	TGTGCCAGCAGCGGGGGGTCTCAGGGCAATGAGCAGTTCTTC
TRBV24-1	.	14	TRBJ2-1	.	CATSDSGFHNEQFF	TGTGCCACCAGTGATAGTGGGTTCCACAATGAGCAGTTCTTC
TRBV6-5	.	14	TRBJ1-6	.	CASSIDRPNSPLHF	TGTGCCAGCAGTATTGACAGACCTAATTCACCCCTCCACTTT
TRBV5-1	.	16	TRBJ2-3	TRBD2	CASSSGLAGSTDTQYF	TGCGCCAGCAGCTCCGGACTAGCGGGGTCCACAGATACGCAGTATTTT
TRBV6-1	.	14	TRBJ1-2	.	CASSWSREGYGYTF	TGTGCCAGCAGTTGGTCGCGGGAGGGCTATGGCTACACCTTC
TRBV30	.	13	TRBJ1-6	.	CASGPVYNSPLHF	TGTGCCTCTGGGCCAGTCTATAATTCACCCCTCCACTTT
TRBV7-9	.	16	TRBJ2-3	.	CASNKLGQKSTDTQYF	TGTGCCAGCAACAAACTCGGACAGAAAAGCACAGATACGCAGTATTTT
TRBV10-1	.	17	TRBJ2-4	.	CASSESTGQTAKNIQYF	TGCGCCAGCAGTGAGTCCACGGGGCAAACAGCCAAAAACATTCAGTACTTC
TRBV18	.	12	TRBJ1-2	.	CASSPPVGGYTF	TGTGCCAGCTCACCACCTGTCGGTGGCTACACCTTC
TRBV5-1	.	16	TRBJ1-3	.	CASSKGTPVSGNTIYF	TGCGCCAGCAGTAAGGGGACACCCGTCTCTGGAAACACCATATATTTT
TRBV7-9	.	15	TRBJ1-1	.	CASSPSYFGDTEAFF	TGTGCCAGCAGCCCATCCTATTTCGGGGACACTGAAGCTTTCTTT
TRBV3-1/TRBV3-2	few	13	TRBJ1-1	.	CASSQRGGTEAFF	TGTGCCAGCAGCCAAAGGGGTGGCACTGAAGCTTTCTTT
TRBV25-1	.	15	TRBJ1-5	TRBD1	CASSPTGVGVQPQHF	TGTGCCAGCAGTCCCACAGGGGTTGGCGTTCAGCCCCAGCATTTT
TRBV14	few	13	TRBJ1-1	.	CASSQGANTEAFF	TGTGCCAGCAGCCAAGGGGCCAACACTGAAGCTTTCTTT
TRBV5-1	.	13	TRBJ2-1	.	CASSLAQVNEQFF	TGCGCCAGCAGCTTGGCTCAGGTCAATGAGCAGTTCTTC
TRBV5-1	.	15	TRBJ2-7	TRBD1	CASSSNTGVEGEQYF	TGCGCCAGCAGCTCCAATACAGGGGTAGAAGGCGAGCAGTACTTC
TRBV3-1/TRBV3-2	.	15	TRBJ1-3	.	CASSTQGASGNTIYF	TGTGCCAGCAGCACCCAGGGAGCCTCTGGAAACACCATATATTTT
TRBV9	.	17	TRBJ2-1	TRBD2	CASSVRLAGDVYNEQFF	TGTGCCAGCAGCGTTAGACTAGCGGGAGATGTCTACAATGAGCAGTTCTTC